The clone carrying this TCR beta chain came up many times. This CDR3 has 14 amino acids. The germline CDR1 and CDR2 sequences are SGHRS and YFSETQ. V dropped 2 bases and J dropped 3 bases, with 9 bases sitting between them. MiXCR, run by TCRdb on the 5' RACE reads, gives a single entry per CDR3 protein. This sample has 45,000 to 55,000 distinct CDR3 sequences; 10% occur once, and the top ten carry around 20%. The entry originates in a study of neurological immune-mediated disorders. The sample taken for sequencing was PBMCs. The sequence derives from a middle-aged woman with HTLV-1-associated myelopathy (HAM/TSP). The gene calls are TRBV5-1 and TRBJ2-1, with a tentative D call TRBD2 (6 bases). The CDR3 DNA reads TGCGCCAGCAGCTTCCGGGACTTCTACAATGAGCAGTTCTTC. Residues: CASSFRDFYNEQFF.